What follows is one T cell receptor beta chain and its context. The method was immunoSEQ multiplex PCR; TCRdb's version includes in-frame clones alone and lacks a portion of them. Of approximately 70,000 clones in the sample, just over 70% were seen once. This record belongs to a study of blood T cell repertoires in COVID-19. Trimming cost V 2 bases and J 5 bases, with 12 bases left between them. Germline-derived CDR1 and CDR2 are SGHTA and FQGNSA. This CDR3 contains 14 residues. Input material: PBMCs or T cells enriched from blood (not recorded which). The rearrangement joins TRBV7-2 to TRBJ1-1; D may be TRBD1 (5 bases). The origin of this receptor is a woman in her sixties or seventies who had been exposed to COVID-19. Here the CDR3 DNA reads TGTGCCAGCAGCTTATATCCAGGGCGGACTGAAGCTTTCTTT. It codes for CASSLYPGRTEAFF.